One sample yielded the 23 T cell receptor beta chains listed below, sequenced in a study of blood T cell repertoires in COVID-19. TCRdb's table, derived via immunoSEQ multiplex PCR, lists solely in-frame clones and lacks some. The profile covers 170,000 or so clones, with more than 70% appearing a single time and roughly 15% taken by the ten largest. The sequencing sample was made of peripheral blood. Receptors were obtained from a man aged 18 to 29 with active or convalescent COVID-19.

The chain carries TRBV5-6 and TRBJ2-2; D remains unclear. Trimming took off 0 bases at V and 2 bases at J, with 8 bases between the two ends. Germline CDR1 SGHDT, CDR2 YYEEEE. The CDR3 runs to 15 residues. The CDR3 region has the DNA TGTGCCAGCAGCTTGGGGCAGTTAAACACCGGGGAGCTGTTTTTT. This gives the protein CASSLGQLNTGELFF.

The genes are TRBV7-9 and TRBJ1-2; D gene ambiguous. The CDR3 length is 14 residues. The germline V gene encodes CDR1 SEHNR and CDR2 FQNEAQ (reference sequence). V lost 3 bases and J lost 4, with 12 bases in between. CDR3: CASSLATSGYGYTF. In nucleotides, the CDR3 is TGTGCCAGCAGCTTGGCCACATCGGGCTATGGCTACACCTTC.

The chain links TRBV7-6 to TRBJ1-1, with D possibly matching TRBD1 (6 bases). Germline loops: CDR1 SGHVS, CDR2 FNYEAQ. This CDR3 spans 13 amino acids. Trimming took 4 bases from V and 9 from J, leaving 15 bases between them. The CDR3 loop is CASSSAGEIKAFF. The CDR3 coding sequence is TGTGCCAGCAGCTCCGCAGGGGAGATTAAAGCTTTCTTT.

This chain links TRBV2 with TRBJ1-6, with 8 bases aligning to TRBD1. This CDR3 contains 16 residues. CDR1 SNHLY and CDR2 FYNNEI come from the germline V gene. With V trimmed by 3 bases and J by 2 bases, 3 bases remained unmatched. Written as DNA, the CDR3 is TGTGCCAGCAGTGACAGGGGGCGCGCCTATAATTCACCCCTCCACTTT. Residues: CASSDRGRAYNSPLHF. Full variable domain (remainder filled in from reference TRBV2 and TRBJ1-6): EPEVTQTPSHQVTQMGQEVILRCVPISNHLYFYWYRQILGQKVEFLVSFYNNEISEKSEIFDDQFSVERPDGSNFTLKIRSTKLEDSAMYFCASSDRGRAYNSPLHFGNGTRLTVT.

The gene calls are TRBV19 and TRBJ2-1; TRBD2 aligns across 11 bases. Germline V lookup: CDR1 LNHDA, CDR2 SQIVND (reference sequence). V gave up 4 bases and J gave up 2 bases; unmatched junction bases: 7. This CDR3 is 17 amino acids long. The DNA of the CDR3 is TGTGCCAGTAGTACCGGAGGACTAGCGGGTGCCTACAATGAGCAGTTCTTC. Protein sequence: CASSTGGLAGAYNEQFF.

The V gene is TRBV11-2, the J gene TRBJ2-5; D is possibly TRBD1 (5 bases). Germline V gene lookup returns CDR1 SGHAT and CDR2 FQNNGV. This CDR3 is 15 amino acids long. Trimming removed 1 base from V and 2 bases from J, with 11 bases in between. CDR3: CASSLAGQAQETQYF. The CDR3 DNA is TGTGCCAGCAGCTTAGCAGGGCAGGCACAAGAGACCCAGTACTTC.

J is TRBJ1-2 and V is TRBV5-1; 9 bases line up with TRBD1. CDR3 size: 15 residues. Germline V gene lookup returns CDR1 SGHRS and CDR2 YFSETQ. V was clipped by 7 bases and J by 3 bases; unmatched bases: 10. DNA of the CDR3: TGCGCCAGCCGCTGGGACAGGGAAAGGGACTATGGCTACACCTTC. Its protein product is CASRWDRERDYGYTF.

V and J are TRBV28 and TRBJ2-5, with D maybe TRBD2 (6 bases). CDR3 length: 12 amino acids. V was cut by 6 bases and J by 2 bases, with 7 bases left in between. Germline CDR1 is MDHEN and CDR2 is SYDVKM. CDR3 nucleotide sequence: TGTGCCAGCAGCCTAGCGCAAGAGACCCAGTACTTC. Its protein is CASSLAQETQYF. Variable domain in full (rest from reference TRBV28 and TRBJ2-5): DVKVTQSSRYLVKRTGEKVFLECVQDMDHENMFWYRQDPGLGLRLIYFSYDVKMKEKGDIPEGYSVSREKKERFSLILESASTNQTSMYLCASSLAQETQYFGPGTRLLVL.

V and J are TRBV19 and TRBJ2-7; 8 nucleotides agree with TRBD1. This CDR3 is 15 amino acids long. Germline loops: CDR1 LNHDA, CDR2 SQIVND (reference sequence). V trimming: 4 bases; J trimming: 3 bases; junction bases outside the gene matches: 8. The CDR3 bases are TGTGCCAGTAGTACCGACAGGGGTTTCGGCTACGAGCAGTACTTC. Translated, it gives CASSTDRGFGYEQYF.

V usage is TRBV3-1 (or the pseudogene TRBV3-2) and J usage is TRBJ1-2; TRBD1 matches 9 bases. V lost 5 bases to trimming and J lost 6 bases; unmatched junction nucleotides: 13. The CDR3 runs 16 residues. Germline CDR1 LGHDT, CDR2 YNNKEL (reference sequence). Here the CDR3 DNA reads TGTGCCAGCAGCATCGGGGACAGGGACTCAGAGGATGGCTACACCTTC. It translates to CASSIGDRDSEDGYTF.

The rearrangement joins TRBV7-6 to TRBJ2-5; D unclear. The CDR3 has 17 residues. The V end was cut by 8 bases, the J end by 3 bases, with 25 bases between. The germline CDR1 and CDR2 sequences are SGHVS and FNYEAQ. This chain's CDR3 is CASALSHGQRAEETQYF. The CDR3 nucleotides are TGTGCCAGCGCCCTGTCCCACGGCCAGCGAGCTGAAGAGACCCAGTACTTC.

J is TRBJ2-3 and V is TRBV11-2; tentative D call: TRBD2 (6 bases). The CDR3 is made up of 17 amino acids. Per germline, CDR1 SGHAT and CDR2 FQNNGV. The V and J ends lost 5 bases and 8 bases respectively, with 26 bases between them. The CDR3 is CASSQRGAGRRDATQYF. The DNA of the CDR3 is TGTGCCAGCAGCCAACGTGGCGCAGGGCGGAGGGATGCTACGCAGTATTTT. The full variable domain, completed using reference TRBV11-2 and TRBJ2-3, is EAGVAQSPRYKIIEKRQSVAFWCNPISGHATLYWYQQILGQGPKLLIQFQNNGVVDDSQLPKDRFSAERLKGVDSTLKIQPAKLEDSAVYLCASSQRGAGRRDATQYFGPGTRLTVL.

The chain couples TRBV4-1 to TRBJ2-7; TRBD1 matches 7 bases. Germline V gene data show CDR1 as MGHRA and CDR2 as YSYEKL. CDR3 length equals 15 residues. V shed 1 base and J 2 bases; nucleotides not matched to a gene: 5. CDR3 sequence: CASSQVEGQTYEQYF. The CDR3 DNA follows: TGCGCCAGCAGCCAAGTAGAGGGACAGACCTACGAGCAGTACTTC.

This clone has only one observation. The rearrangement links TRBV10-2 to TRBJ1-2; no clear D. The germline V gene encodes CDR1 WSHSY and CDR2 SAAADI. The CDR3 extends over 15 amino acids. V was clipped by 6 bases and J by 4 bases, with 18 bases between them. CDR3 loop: CASSPGIGNSYGYTF. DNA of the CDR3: TGCGCCAGCAGCCCCGGGATAGGGAATTCCTATGGCTACACCTTC.

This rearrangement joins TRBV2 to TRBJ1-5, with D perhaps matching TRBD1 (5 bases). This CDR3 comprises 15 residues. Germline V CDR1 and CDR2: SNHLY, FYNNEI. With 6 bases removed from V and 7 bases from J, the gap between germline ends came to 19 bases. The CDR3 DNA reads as TGTGCCAGCAGCCCAGGGACTCCGGTGGGGCAGCCCCAGCATTTT. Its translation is CASSPGTPVGQPQHF.

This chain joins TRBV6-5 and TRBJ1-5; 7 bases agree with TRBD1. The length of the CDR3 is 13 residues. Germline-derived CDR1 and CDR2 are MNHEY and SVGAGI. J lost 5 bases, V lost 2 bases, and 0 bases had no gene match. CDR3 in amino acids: CASSYTGDQPQHF. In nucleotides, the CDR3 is TGTGCCAGCAGTTACACAGGGGATCAGCCCCAGCATTTT.

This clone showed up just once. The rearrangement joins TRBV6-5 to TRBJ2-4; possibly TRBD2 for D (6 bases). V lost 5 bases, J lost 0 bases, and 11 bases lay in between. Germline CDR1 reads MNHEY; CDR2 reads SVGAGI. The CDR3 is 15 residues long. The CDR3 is CASSPSGLAKNIQYF. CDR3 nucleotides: TGTGCCAGCAGTCCCAGCGGGTTAGCCAAAAACATTCAGTACTTC.

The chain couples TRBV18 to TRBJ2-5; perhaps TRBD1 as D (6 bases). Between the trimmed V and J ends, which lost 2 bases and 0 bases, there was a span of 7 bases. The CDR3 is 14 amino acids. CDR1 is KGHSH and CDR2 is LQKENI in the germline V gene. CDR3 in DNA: TGTGCCAGCTCACCAGGACAGTACCAAGAGACCCAGTACTTC. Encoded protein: CASSPGQYQETQYF.

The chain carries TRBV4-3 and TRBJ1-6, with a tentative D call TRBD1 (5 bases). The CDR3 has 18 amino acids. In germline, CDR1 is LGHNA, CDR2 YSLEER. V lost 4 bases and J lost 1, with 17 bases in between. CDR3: CASSPFRGTQSYNSPLHF. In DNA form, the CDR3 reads TGCGCCAGCAGCCCGTTTAGGGGAACCCAATCCTATAATTCACCCCTCCACTTT.

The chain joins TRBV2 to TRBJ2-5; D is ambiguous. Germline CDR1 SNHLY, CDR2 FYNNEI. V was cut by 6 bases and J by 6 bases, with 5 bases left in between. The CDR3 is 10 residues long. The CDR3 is CASREKTQYF. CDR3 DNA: TGTGCCAGCAGAGAGAAGACCCAGTACTTC.

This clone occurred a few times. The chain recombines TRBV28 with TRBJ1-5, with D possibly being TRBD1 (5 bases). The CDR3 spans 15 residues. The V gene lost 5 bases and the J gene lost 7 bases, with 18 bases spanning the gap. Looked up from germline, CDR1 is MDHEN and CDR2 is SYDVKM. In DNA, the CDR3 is TGTGCCAGCAGTGATCAGGGTTTGGGTGGACAGCCCCAGCATTTT. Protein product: CASSDQGLGGQPQHF.

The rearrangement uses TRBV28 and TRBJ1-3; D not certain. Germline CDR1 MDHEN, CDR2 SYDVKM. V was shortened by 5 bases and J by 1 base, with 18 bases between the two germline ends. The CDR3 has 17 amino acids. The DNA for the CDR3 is TGTGCCAGCAGTCCCCCGTGGGGAGAAGGGTCTGGAAACACCATATATTTT. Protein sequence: CASSPPWGEGSGNTIYF.

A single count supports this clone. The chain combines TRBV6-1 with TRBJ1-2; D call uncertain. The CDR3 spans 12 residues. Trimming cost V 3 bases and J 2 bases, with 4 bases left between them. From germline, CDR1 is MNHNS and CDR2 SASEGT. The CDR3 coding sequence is TGTGCCAGCAGTGATACAAACTATGGCTACACCTTC. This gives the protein CASSDTNYGYTF.